A single T cell receptor beta chain is shown here with its context. No antigen is known for it. This sample was included in a study of T-cell memory formation after mild COVID-19. The study, taken as a whole, reports: Some responding clones appeared in pre-infection memory, suggesting cross-reactive memory joined. Mostly located in CM and EM were contracting CD4+ clones, with contracting CD8+ clones located in EMRA.

TCRdb re-analysed the 5' RACE reads in MiXCR, keeping a single row per CDR3 protein. The sample lists about 390,000 distinct CDR3 sequences; roughly 15% were seen once. J gave up 5 bases and V 4 bases, and 9 bases lay outside the gene matches. The germline V gene has CDR1 MNHEY and CDR2 SMNVEV (reference sequence). The CDR3 spans 15 residues. The clonotype originates from a man between 18 and 35 years old who had mild COVID-19 (a few samples of this study predate the infection). Cell type and time point are not known. Material: PBMCs or a T cell subset sorted from them (not recorded which). The chain links TRBV27 to TRBJ2-7, with TRBD1 identical over 9 bases. The CDR3: CASSSDRDRVDEQYF. The CDR3 nucleotides are TGTGCCAGCAGTTCGGATCGGGACAGGGTCGACGAGCAGTACTTC.